Listed here is a single TCR beta chain. The antigen remains undetermined. TCRdb passed the reads through MiXCR, listing each CDR3 protein once. The sample records about 120,000 distinct CDR3 sequences, more than 30% being singletons. The sample belongs to a study of T cell repertoires in cytomegalovirus infection. Germline V gene data show CDR1 as SGHDN and CDR2 as FVKESK. This CDR3 spans 17 amino acids. Trimming left V 5 bases short and J 1 base short, with 15 bases between. The clonotype was recovered from a human donor in good health (CMV status not recorded). Some clones in this sample may be carry-over from other donors' samples. This sequence joins TRBV14 and TRBJ1-6; D not resolved. The source material was CD8+ T cells from cultured PBMCs, sampled from culture after CMV antigen stimulation. CDR3 in amino acids: CASSSGDSASYNSPLHF. The CDR3, as DNA: TGTGCCAGCAGCTCCGGGGATTCTGCGTCCTATAATTCACCCCTCCACTTT.